The 11 T cell receptor beta chains below were found in one sample sequenced in a study of blood T cell repertoires in COVID-19. Using immunoSEQ multiplex PCR, the repertoire was profiled, and TCRdb retains in-frame clones only, with some absent. The sample consists of some 350,000 clones, about 90% of them appearing once. The sequencing sample was made of PBMCs or T cells enriched from blood (not recorded which). These receptors were collected from a woman aged 25 to 39 who had recovered from COVID-19.

The chain links TRBV24-1 to TRBJ2-1; 7 positions agree with TRBD2. Germline V lookup: CDR1 KGHDR, CDR2 SFDVKD. The CDR3 runs to 12 residues. V lost 4 bases and J lost 7; bases outside the gene matches: 0. CDR3 coding DNA: TGTGCCACCAGTGAAGCGGGGAATGAGCAGTTCTTC. Translated, it gives CATSEAGNEQFF.

The rearrangement joins TRBV9 to TRBJ1-2; 8 nucleotides match TRBD1. The length of the CDR3 is 17 residues. Trimming at V came to 2 bases and at J to 4 bases, leaving 13 bases not matched to a gene. The germline V gene encodes CDR1 SGDLS and CDR2 YYNGEE. CDR3: CASSVRTWTGKIYGYTF. CDR3 nucleotides: TGTGCCAGCAGCGTTAGGACGTGGACAGGGAAGATCTATGGCTACACCTTC.

The chain uses TRBV25-1 and TRBJ1-2; 7 nucleotides align to TRBD1. The CDR3 sequence is 14 residues long. V shed 7 bases, J shed 5 bases, and the junction held 10 bases outside the gene matches. In germline, CDR1 is MGHDK, CDR2 SYGVNS. The CDR3 DNA reads as TGTGCCAGCACCGATGGGGACAGAAGATATGGCTACACCTTC. This sequence encodes CASTDGDRRYGYTF.

CDR3: CASSSSGESQETQYF. The CDR3 coding sequence is TGCGCCAGCAGCTCCTCGGGGGAATCTCAAGAGACCCAGTACTTC. The rearrangement joins TRBV5-1 to TRBJ2-5; weak D call: TRBD2 (6 bases). The CDR3 is 15 amino acids. V was clipped by 3 bases and J by 2 bases, with 14 bases between them. Germline CDR1 and CDR2: SGHRS and YFSETQ.

This clone was observed a handful of times. J is TRBJ1-5 and V is TRBV28; the D gene is possibly TRBD1 (6 bases). The CDR3 has 12 amino acids. Trimming stripped 11 bases from V and 3 bases from J, with 11 bases between. Germline CDR1 reads MDHEN; CDR2 reads SYDVKM. This chain's CDR3 is CASTGINQPQHF. The CDR3, as DNA: TGTGCCTCAACAGGGATCAATCAGCCCCAGCATTTT.

V and J are TRBV4-1 and TRBJ1-3, with a tentative D call TRBD1 (6 bases). CDR1 and CDR2 from the germline V gene are MGHRA and YSYEKL. The CDR3 is made up of 15 amino acids. The V end lost 3 bases, the J end lost 0 bases, and 9 bases lay between the germline ends. The DNA of the CDR3 is TGCGCCAGCAGCCATACAGGGAACTCTGGAAACACCATATATTTT. This encodes CASSHTGNSGNTIYF.

The sample holds a few counts of this clone. V is TRBV6-4 and J is TRBJ1-2, with 7 bases that match TRBD1. Germline V gene lookup returns CDR1 MRHNA and CDR2 SNTAGT. V was pared by 5 bases and J by 5 bases, with 11 bases of the junction left unmatched. This CDR3 is built from 15 residues. CDR3 loop: CASSQTVTGVYGYTF. The CDR3 DNA reads as TGTGCCAGCAGTCAAACCGTTACAGGGGTATATGGCTACACCTTC.

The chain couples TRBV28 to TRBJ2-7; D possibly corresponds to TRBD2 (6 bases). The CDR3 is 11 amino acids. The V and J ends lost 2 bases and 9 bases respectively, with 8 bases between them. Germline CDR1 reads MDHEN; CDR2 reads SYDVKM. This chain's CDR3 is CASSLGRGQYF. The CDR3 bases are TGTGCCAGCAGTTTAGGGCGGGGGCAGTACTTC. Full variable domain (remainder filled in from reference TRBV28 and TRBJ2-7): DVKVTQSSRYLVKRTGEKVFLECVQDMDHENMFWYRQDPGLGLRLIYFSYDVKMKEKGDIPEGYSVSREKKERFSLILESASTNQTSMYLCASSLGRGQYFGPGTRLTVT.

The rearrangement links TRBV14 to TRBJ2-2; tentatively, D is TRBD2 (5 bases). The CDR3 length is 16 residues. The germline V gene encodes CDR1 SGHDN and CDR2 FVKESK. The germline V and J ends were trimmed by 1 base and 4 bases, with 13 bases remaining between them. The CDR3 loop is CASSQAGVLGTGELFF. Written as DNA, the CDR3 is TGTGCCAGCAGCCAAGCCGGGGTACTGGGCACCGGGGAGCTGTTTTTT.

The table lists this clone with a few counts. The gene calls are TRBV2 and TRBJ2-1, with 8 bases identical to TRBD2. CDR1 SNHLY and CDR2 FYNNEI come from the germline V gene. V lost 2 bases and J lost 7; bases outside the gene matches: 10. The CDR3 is 16 residues long. The chain's CDR3 is CASSEIRGGYPNEQFF. The CDR3 bases are TGTGCCAGCAGTGAAATCCGGGGGGGATACCCAAATGAGCAGTTCTTC.

The chain joins TRBV7-9 to TRBJ1-1; TRBD1 aligns across 7 bases. V lost 5 bases to trimming and J lost 4 bases; unmatched junction nucleotides: 4. The CDR3 extends over 13 amino acids. The germline V gene has CDR1 SEHNR and CDR2 FQNEAQ (reference sequence). The CDR3 here is CASSLWTGTEAFF. CDR3 nucleotides: TGTGCCAGCAGCCTTTGGACAGGCACTGAAGCTTTCTTT.